The rows below give T cell receptor beta chains drawn from one sample of a study of beta chain features in type 1 diabetes. Sequencing was performed with immunoSEQ multiplex PCR; in TCRdb, only in-frame clones are kept and a portion is missing. There are fewer than 350,000 clones in the sample; under 8.5% occur only once, and approximately 0.93% lies in the top ten. Material: central memory CD4+ T cells from blood. These TCRs come from a woman between 18 and 29 years old in good health. Each CDR3 is given with its conserved first and last residue. The D gene is left open where the match is weak. Rows give clone size only sometimes, using once, few, many, or a class for an expanded clone.

TRBV7-3,few,TRBJ2-5,NA,TGTGCCAGCAGCTTAACTGGGGGGGCCGCAGAGACCCAGTACTTC,CASSLTGGAAETQYF
TRBV2,NA,TRBJ2-3,NA,TGTGCCAGCAGGCCAGGGGAACACACGAATACGCAGTATTTT,CASRPGEHTNTQYF
TRBV11-2,NA,TRBJ2-5,TRBD1,TGTGCCAGCAGCCAAGACAGGGCGGAGACCCAGTACTTC,CASSQDRAETQYF
TRBV15,NA,TRBJ2-1,TRBD1,TGTGCCACCAGCCCTCTCGGGACAGGGCAAGGCAATGAGCAGTTCTTC,CATSPLGTGQGNEQFF
TRBV5-1,many,TRBJ1-4,NA,TGCGCCAGCAGCTTGGTGGGTTTT,CASSLVGF
TRBV30,few,TRBJ1-1,NA,TGTGCCTGGAGTGTAGTCGGGGGGACCACTGAAGCTTTCTTT,CAWSVVGGTTEAFF
TRBV7-9,many,TRBJ1-4,NA,TGTGCCAGCAGCTTAGTTCGGGAAAAACTGTTTTTT,CASSLVREKLFF
TRBV5-1,NA,TRBJ1-2,NA,TGCGCCAGCAGCTTGGACGGGGGAGGTGGCTACACCTTC,CASSLDGGGGYTF
TRBV18,many,TRBJ1-1,NA,TGTGCCAGCTCACCGCGTTTTCGGGCGAACACTGAAGCTTTCTTT,CASSPRFRANTEAFF
TRBV7-2,NA,TRBJ2-3,NA,TGTGCCAGCAGCTTAGCCCCCACCGGACTCACATCAACTCTAGGTACAGATACGCAGTATTTT,CASSLAPTGLTSTLGTDTQYF
TRBV7-2,few,TRBJ2-4,NA,TGTGCCAGCAGCTTAGTCGGGAGTATAGGTGTAAGGGCCAAAAACATTCAGTACTTC,CASSLVGSIGVRAKNIQYF
TRBV14,NA,TRBJ1-2,NA,TGTGCCAGCAGCCAAGTTCTGGGCTATGGCTACACCTTC,CASSQVLGYGYTF
TRBV23-1,few,TRBJ2-1,NA,TGCACTCAAAGGGGCAGGGTGGGTTCAAATGAGCAGTTCTTC,CTQRGRVGSNEQFF
TRBV5-4,few,TRBJ1-2,TRBD1,TGTGCCAGCAGCCTACTAGGGACAGGGGGTGGCTACACCTTC,CASSLLGTGGGYTF
TRBV5-1,few,TRBJ1-1,NA,TGCGCCAGCAGCTGGGGAGACAGTGAAGCTTTCTTT,CASSWGDSEAFF
TRBV5-1,few,TRBJ2-2,TRBD1,TGCGCCAGCAGCCCCTTCGGGACAGGGAACACCGGGGAGCTGTTTTTT,CASSPFGTGNTGELFF
TRBV6-5,NA,TRBJ1-5,NA,TGTGCCAGCAGCCCGGAGAGCAATCAGCCCCAGCATTTT,CASSPESNQPQHF
TRBV6-5,few,TRBJ1-5,NA,TGTGCCAGCAGTTACGGGACACGCAATCAGCCCCAGCATTTT,CASSYGTRNQPQHF
TRBV4-3,few,TRBJ1-6,NA,TGCGCCAGCAGCCAACTGGCCCCTGGGAATTCACCCCTCCACTTT,CASSQLAPGNSPLHF
TRBV11-2,few,TRBJ2-3,NA,TGTGCCAGCAGCTTAGCGAGGGAAGCAGATACGCAGTATTTT,CASSLAREADTQYF
TRBV4-3,few,TRBJ2-3,NA,TGCGCCAGCAGCCAAGGGGTCGGAGGGGACACAGATACGCAGTATTTT,CASSQGVGGDTDTQYF
TRBV5-1,many,TRBJ2-2,NA,TGCGCCAGCAGCTTGTCCGACAGCAACACCGGGGAGCTGTTTTTT,CASSLSDSNTGELFF
TRBV5-1,NA,TRBJ2-3,TRBD2,TGCGCCAGCAGCTTGGAGCGGGGCGGTACAGATACGCAGTATTTT,CASSLERGGTDTQYF
TRBV7-7,few,TRBJ2-5,TRBD2,TGTGCTAGCAGCTTAGCGGGGGTGGAGACCCAGTACTTC,CASSLAGVETQYF
TRBV7-8,few,TRBJ1-2,TRBD1,TGTGCCAGCAGCCTATCTACAGGGGGAGGACGGAGTGACTATGGCTACACCTTC,CASSLSTGGGRSDYGYTF
TRBV11-1,NA,TRBJ2-7,TRBD2,TGTGCCAGCAGCAGGGCCGGGACTAGCGGGATCAAGTCCTACGAGCAGTACTTC,CASSRAGTSGIKSYEQYF
TRBV11-2,few,TRBJ2-7,NA,TGTGCCAGCAGCCCTGAACGACTCCAGTACGAGCAGTACTTC,CASSPERLQYEQYF